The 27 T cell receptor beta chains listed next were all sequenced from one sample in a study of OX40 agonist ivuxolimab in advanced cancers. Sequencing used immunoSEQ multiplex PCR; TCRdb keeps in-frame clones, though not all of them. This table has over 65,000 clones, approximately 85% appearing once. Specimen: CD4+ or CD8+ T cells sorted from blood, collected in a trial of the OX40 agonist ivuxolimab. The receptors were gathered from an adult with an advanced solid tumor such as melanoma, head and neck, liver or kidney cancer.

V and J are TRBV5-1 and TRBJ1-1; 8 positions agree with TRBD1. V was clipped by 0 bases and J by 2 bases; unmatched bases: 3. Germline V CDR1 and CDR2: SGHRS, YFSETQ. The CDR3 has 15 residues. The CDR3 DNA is TGCGCCAGCAGCTTGGCCCCAGGGGGCAACACTGAAGCTTTCTTT. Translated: CASSLAPGGNTEAFF.

The CDR3 bases are TGTGCCAGCAGCGTAGATGGACACCAAAAACTCCAGTACTTC. It translates to CASSVDGHQKLQYF. This chain links TRBV9 with TRBJ2-4, with a weak D call TRBD1 (5 bases). Trimming pared 0 bases from V and 13 bases from J, leaving 17 bases between. Germline CDR1 SGDLS, CDR2 YYNGEE. The length of the CDR3 is 14 residues.

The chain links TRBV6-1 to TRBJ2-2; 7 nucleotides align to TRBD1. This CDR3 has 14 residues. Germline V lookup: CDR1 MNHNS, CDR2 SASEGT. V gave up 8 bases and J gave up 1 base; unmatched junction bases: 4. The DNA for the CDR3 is TGTGCCAGCTCATACAGGGGGAACACCGGGGAGCTGTTTTTT. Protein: CASSYRGNTGELFF.

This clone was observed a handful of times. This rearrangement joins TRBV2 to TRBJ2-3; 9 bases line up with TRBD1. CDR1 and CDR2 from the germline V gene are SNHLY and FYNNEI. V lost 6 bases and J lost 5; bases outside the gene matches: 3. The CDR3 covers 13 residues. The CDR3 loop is CASRQGAGDTQYF. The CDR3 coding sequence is TGTGCCAGCAGACAGGGGGCAGGAGATACGCAGTATTTT.

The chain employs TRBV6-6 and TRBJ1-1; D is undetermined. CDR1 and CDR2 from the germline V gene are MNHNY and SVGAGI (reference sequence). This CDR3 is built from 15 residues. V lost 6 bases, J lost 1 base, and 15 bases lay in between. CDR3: CASSGTHLRNTEAFF. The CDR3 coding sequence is TGTGCCAGCAGCGGCACGCACTTACGGAACACTGAAGCTTTCTTT.

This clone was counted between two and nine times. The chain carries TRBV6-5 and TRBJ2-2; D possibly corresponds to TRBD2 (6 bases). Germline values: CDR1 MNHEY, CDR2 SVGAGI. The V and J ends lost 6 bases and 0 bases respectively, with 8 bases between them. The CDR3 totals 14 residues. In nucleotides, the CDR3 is TGTGCCAGCAGGGGCGGGGCGAACACCGGGGAGCTGTTTTTT. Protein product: CASRGGANTGELFF.

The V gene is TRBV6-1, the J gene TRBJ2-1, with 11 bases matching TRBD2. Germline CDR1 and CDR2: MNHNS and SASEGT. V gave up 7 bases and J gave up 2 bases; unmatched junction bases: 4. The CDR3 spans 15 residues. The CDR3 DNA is TGTGCCAGCACCAGACTAGCGGGGACCTACAATGAGCAGTTCTTC. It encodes CASTRLAGTYNEQFF.

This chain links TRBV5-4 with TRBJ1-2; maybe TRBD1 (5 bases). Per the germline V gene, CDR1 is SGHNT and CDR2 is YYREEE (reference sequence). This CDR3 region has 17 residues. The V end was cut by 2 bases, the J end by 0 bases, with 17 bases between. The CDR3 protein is CASSFGGLLTANYGYTF. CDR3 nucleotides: TGTGCCAGCAGCTTTGGGGGTCTATTAACAGCTAACTATGGCTACACCTTC.

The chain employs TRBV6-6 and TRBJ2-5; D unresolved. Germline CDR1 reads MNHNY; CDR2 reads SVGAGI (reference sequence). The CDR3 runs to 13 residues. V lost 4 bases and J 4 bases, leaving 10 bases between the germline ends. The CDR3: CASSFRVGETQYF. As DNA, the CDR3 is TGTGCCAGCAGTTTCCGGGTAGGAGAGACCCAGTACTTC.

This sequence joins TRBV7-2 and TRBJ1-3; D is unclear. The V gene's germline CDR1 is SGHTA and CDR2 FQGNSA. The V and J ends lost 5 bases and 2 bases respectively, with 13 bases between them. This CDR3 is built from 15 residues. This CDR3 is CASSATVPTGNTIYF. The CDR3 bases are TGTGCCAGCAGCGCTACAGTGCCAACTGGAAACACCATATATTTT.

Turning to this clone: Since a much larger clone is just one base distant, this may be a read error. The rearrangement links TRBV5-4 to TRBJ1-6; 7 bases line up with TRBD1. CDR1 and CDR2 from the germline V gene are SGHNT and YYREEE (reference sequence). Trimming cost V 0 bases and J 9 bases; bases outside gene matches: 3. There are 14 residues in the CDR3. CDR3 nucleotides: TGTGCCAGCAGCTTGGGGACAGGCGGTTCACCCCTCCACTTT. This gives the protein CASSLGTGGSPLHF.

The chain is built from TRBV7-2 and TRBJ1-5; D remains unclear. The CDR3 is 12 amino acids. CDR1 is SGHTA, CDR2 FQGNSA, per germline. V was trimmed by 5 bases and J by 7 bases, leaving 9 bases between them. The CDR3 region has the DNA TGTGCCAGCAGCCTACCGGGGCAGCCCCAGCATTTT. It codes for CASSLPGQPQHF.

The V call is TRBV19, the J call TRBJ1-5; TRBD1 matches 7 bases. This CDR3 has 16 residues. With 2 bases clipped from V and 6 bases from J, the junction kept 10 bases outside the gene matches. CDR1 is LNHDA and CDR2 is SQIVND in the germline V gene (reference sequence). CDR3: CASSIRQGSATQPQHF. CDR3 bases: TGTGCCAGTAGTATAAGACAGGGTTCGGCCACTCAGCCCCAGCATTTT.

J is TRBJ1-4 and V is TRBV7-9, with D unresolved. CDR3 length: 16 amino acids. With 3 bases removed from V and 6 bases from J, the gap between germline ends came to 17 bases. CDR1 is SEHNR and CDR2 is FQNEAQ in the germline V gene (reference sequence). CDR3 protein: CASSLLLTQADEKLFF. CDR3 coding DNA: TGTGCCAGCAGCTTGCTACTGACCCAGGCTGATGAAAAACTGTTTTTT. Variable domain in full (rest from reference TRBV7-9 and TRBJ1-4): DTGVSQNPRHKITKRGQNVTFRCDPISEHNRLYWYRQTLGQGPEFLTYFQNEAQLEKSRLLSDRFSAERPKGSFSTLEIQRTEQGDSAMYLCASSLLLTQADEKLFFGSGTQLSVL.

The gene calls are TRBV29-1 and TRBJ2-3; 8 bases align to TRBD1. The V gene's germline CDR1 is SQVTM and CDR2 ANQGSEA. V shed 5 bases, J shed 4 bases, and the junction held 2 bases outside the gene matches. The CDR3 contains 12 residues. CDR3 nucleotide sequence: TGCAGCGTTAGACAGGGGTCAGATACGCAGTATTTT. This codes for CSVRQGSDTQYF.

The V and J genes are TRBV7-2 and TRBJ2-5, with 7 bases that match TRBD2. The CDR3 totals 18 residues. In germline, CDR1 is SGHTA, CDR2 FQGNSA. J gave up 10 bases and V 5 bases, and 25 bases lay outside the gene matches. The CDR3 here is CASSPKEGGSLHGVGQYF. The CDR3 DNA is TGTGCCAGCAGCCCCAAGGAGGGCGGGAGCCTCCACGGGGTGGGCCAGTACTTC.

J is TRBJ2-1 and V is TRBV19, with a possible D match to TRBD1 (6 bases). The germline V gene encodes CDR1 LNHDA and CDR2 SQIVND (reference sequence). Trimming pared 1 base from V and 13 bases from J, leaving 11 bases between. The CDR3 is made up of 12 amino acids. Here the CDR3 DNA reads TGTGCCAGTAGTATAGGAGGGGGTGGTCAGTTCTTC. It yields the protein CASSIGGGGQFF. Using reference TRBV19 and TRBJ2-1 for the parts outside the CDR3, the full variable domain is DGGITQSPKYLFRKEGQNVTLSCEQNLNHDAMYWYRQDPGQGLRLIYYSQIVNDFQKGDIAEGYSVSREKKESFPLTVTSAQKNPTAFYLCASSIGGGGQFFGPGTRLTVL.

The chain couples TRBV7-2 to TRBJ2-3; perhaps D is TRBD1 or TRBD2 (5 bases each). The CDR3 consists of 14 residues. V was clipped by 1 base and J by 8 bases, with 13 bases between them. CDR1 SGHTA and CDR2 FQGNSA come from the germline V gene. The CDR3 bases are TGTGCCAGCAGCTTAGGAGGGGAAAGGGGTACGCAGTATTTT. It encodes CASSLGGERGTQYF. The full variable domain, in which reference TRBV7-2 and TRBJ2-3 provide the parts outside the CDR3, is GAGVSQSPSNKVTEKGKDVELRCDPISGHTALYWYRQSLGQGLEFLIYFQGNSAPDKSGLPSDRFSAERTGGSVSTLTIQRTQQEDSAVYLCASSLGGERGTQYFGPGTRLTVL.

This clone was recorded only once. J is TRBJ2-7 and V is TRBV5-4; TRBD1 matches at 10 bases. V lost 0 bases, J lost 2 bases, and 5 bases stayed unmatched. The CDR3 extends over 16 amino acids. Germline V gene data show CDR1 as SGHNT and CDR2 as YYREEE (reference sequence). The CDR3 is CASSLATGTGAYEQYF. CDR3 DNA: TGTGCCAGCAGCTTGGCCACCGGGACAGGGGCCTACGAGCAGTACTTC.

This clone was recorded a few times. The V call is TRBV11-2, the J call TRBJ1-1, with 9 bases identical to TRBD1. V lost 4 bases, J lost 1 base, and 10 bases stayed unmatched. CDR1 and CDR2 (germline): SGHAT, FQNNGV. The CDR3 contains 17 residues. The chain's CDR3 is CASSYPGTGFGNTEAFF. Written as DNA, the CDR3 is TGTGCCAGCAGCTATCCCGGGACAGGGTTCGGGAACACTGAAGCTTTCTTT.

The CDR3 loop is CASSPSGDTQYF. In DNA, the CDR3 is TGTGCCAGCAGCCCTAGTGGAGATACGCAGTATTTT. This sequence joins TRBV9 and TRBJ2-3; D gene ambiguous. CDR1 and CDR2 from the germline V gene are SGDLS and YYNGEE. This CDR3 has 12 residues. The germline V and J ends were trimmed by 4 bases and 5 bases, with 8 bases remaining between them.

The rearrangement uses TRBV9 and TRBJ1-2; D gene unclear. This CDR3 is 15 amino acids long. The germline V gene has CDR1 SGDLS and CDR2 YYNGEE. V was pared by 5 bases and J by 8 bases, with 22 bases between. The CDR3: CASSDIQAGSGGYTF. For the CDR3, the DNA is TGTGCCAGCAGTGATATTCAGGCGGGATCTGGCGGCTACACCTTC.

As DNA, the CDR3 is TGTGCCACCAGCGGGCTTGATCGGCCCCAGCATTTT. Translation gives CATSGLDRPQHF. The chain recombines TRBV15 with TRBJ1-5; no firm D call. The CDR3 is made up of 12 amino acids. Trimming took off 5 bases at V and 9 bases at J, with 11 bases between the two ends. CDR1 is LNHNV, CDR2 YYDKDF, per germline (reference sequence).

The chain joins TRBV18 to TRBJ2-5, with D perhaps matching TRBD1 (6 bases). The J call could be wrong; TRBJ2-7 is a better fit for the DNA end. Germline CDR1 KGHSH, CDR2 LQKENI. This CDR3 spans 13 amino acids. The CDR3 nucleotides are TGTGCCAGCTCACCAGAAGCGACAGGCGAGCAGTACTTC. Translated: CASSPEATGEQYF.

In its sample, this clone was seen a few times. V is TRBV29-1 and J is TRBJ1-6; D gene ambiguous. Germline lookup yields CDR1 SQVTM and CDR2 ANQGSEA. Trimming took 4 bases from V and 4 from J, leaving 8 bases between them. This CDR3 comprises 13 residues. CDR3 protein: CSVGEQYNSPLHF. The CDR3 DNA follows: TGCAGCGTTGGGGAACAATATAATTCACCCCTCCACTTT.

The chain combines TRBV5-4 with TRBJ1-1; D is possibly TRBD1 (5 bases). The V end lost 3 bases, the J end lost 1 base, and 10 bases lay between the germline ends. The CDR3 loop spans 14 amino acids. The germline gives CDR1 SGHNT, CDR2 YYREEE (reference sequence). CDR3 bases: TGTGCCAGCAGCTCGGGACTCGGGAACACTGAAGCTTTCTTT. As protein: CASSSGLGNTEAFF. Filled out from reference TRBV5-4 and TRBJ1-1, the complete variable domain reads ETGVTQSPTHLIKTRGQQVTLRCSSQSGHNTVSWYQQALGQGPQFIFQYYREEENGRGNFPPRFSGLQFPNYSSELNVNALELDDSALYLCASSSGLGNTEAFFGQGTRLTVV.

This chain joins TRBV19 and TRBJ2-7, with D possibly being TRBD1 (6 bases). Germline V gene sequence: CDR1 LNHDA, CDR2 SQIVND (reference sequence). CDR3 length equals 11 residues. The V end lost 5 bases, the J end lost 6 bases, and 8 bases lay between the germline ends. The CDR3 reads CASSQGSEQYF. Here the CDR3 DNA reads TGTGCCAGTAGTCAGGGGTCCGAGCAGTACTTC.